The 21 T cell receptor beta chains presented below share a single source sample, sequenced in a study of T cell responses to AZD1222 COVID-19 vaccine. Using immunoSEQ multiplex PCR, the repertoire was profiled, and TCRdb retains in-frame clones only, with some absent. The data hold 150,000 or so clones, with 80% to 95% observed a single time. The source was peripheral blood, collected on day 0 of AZD1222 vaccination. Receptors were obtained from an adult in good health.

This clone is a singleton in its sample. The rearrangement uses TRBV6-1 and TRBJ1-5; TRBD1 is a possible D gene (5 bases). CDR1 and CDR2 from the germline V gene are MNHNS and SASEGT. There are 14 residues in the CDR3. V lost 0 bases to trimming and J lost 6 bases, with 9 bases between them. The CDR3 loop reads CASSEAGAGQPQHF. The CDR3 DNA reads TGTGCCAGCAGTGAAGCAGGGGCCGGTCAGCCCCAGCATTTT.

The V gene is TRBV28, the J gene TRBJ2-1; no definite D call. Germline assignment: CDR1 MDHEN and CDR2 SYDVKM. This CDR3 has 13 amino acids. Trimming shortened V by 4 bases and J by 5 bases, and 9 bases separated the two germline ends. CDR3 bases: TGTGCCAGCAGTTCCCCCCTTCACAATGAGCAGTTCTTC. This translates into CASSSPLHNEQFF. Combining the CDR3 with reference TRBV28 and TRBJ2-1 gives the whole variable domain DVKVTQSSRYLVKRTGEKVFLECVQDMDHENMFWYRQDPGLGLRLIYFSYDVKMKEKGDIPEGYSVSREKKERFSLILESASTNQTSMYLCASSSPLHNEQFFGPGTRLTVL.

The rearrangement links TRBV28 to TRBJ1-2, with a possible D match to TRBD1 (5 bases). The V and J ends lost 3 bases and 4 bases respectively, with 12 bases between them. The germline gives CDR1 MDHEN, CDR2 SYDVKM. This CDR3 has 14 amino acids. CDR3 sequence reads: CASSFAQGSYGYTF. In nucleotides, the CDR3 is TGTGCCAGCAGTTTCGCCCAGGGTAGCTATGGCTACACCTTC.

The rearrangement uses TRBV5-4 and TRBJ1-3; D is ambiguous. CDR3 length: 15 residues. V gave up 1 base and J gave up 1 base, with 9 bases separating them. Looked up from germline, CDR1 is SGHNT and CDR2 is YYREEE (reference sequence). CDR3 region: CASSLPSGSGNTIYF. In DNA form, the CDR3 reads TGTGCCAGCAGCTTGCCCTCCGGTTCTGGAAACACCATATATTTT.

V gene TRBV6-2 or TRBV6-3 combines with J gene TRBJ2-1; D is unclear. This CDR3 has 12 amino acids. The germline V gene encodes CDR1 MNHEY and CDR2 SVGEGT. Trimming took 4 bases from V and 11 from J, leaving 12 bases between them. Here the CDR3 reads CASSSRRTKQFF. The CDR3 nucleotides read TGTGCCAGCAGTTCTCGAAGGACGAAGCAGTTCTTC.

The chain couples TRBV2 to TRBJ1-5; D not certain. V was pared by 7 bases and J by 6 bases, with 10 bases between. CDR1 SNHLY and CDR2 FYNNEI come from the germline V gene. This CDR3 is 12 amino acids long. Here the CDR3 reads CASTWGSQPQHF. The CDR3 coding sequence is TGTGCCAGCACTTGGGGTAGTCAGCCCCAGCATTTT.

The chain carries TRBV7-9 and TRBJ2-2, with 10 bases that match TRBD1. The CDR3 extends over 15 amino acids. CDR1 is SEHNR, CDR2 FQNEAQ, per germline (reference sequence). V was pared by 3 bases and J by 6 bases, with 4 bases of the junction left unmatched. The CDR3 reads CASSLGQGRSGELFF. CDR3 DNA sequence: TGTGCCAGCAGCTTGGGACAGGGGCGTTCCGGGGAGCTGTTTTTT.

The chain employs TRBV5-1 and TRBJ2-2; TRBD2 aligns across 12 bases. Germline V CDR1 and CDR2: SGHRS, YFSETQ. The CDR3 is 16 residues long. V dropped 4 bases and J dropped 1; count of bases not matched to a gene: 2. The CDR3 DNA sequence: TGCGCCAGCAGCGTGACTAGCGGGAGGAACACCGGGGAGCTGTTTTTT. The encoded protein is CASSVTSGRNTGELFF.

The V call is TRBV5-6, the J call TRBJ1-2; D remains unclear. This CDR3 region has 15 residues. V lost 1 base, J lost 8 bases, and 18 bases lay in between. CDR1 is SGHDT and CDR2 is YYEEEE in the germline V gene. DNA of the CDR3: TGTGCCAGCAGCTTGATATACGGTCACGGCCCAGGCTACACCTTC. Translated, it gives CASSLIYGHGPGYTF.

This chain's CDR3 is CASTSPGNMNTEAFF. The CDR3 DNA sequence: TGTGCCAGCACCTCTCCTGGGAACATGAACACTGAAGCTTTCTTT. This rearrangement joins TRBV28 to TRBJ1-1; no firm D call. Trimming stripped 7 bases from V and 0 bases from J, with 15 bases between. Germline assignment: CDR1 MDHEN and CDR2 SYDVKM. This CDR3 comprises 15 residues.

The V call is TRBV19, the J call TRBJ1-1; unclear D gene. The ends were cut back, 4 bases at V and 1 base at J, with 10 bases in the middle. Germline loops: CDR1 LNHDA, CDR2 SQIVND (reference sequence). CDR3 length: 14 amino acids. The CDR3 DNA reads as TGTGCCAGTAGTAGGGTAGCACCGAACACTGAAGCTTTCTTT. This sequence encodes CASSRVAPNTEAFF.

This clone was detected only once. The chain combines TRBV2 with TRBJ2-1, with TRBD1 matching over 11 bases. CDR3 length: 11 residues. Looked up from germline, CDR1 is SNHLY and CDR2 is FYNNEI. The V gene end was trimmed by 8 bases and the J gene end by 9 bases; junction bases not matched to a gene: 0. DNA of the CDR3: TGTGCCAGCGGACAGGGGGCTGAGCAGTTCTTC. It translates to CASGQGAEQFF.

The genes are TRBV6-5 and TRBJ1-1, with a weak D call TRBD1 (6 bases). This CDR3 comprises 14 residues. Germline V gives CDR1 MNHEY, CDR2 SVGAGI. V shed 5 bases and J shed 4 bases, with 14 bases lying between them. The CDR3 loop is CASSRRGDTTEAFF. CDR3 DNA sequence: TGTGCCAGCAGTCGCAGGGGCGATACCACTGAAGCTTTCTTT.

About this clone: Other DNA sequences in the sample encode the same CDR3. The chain employs TRBV27 and TRBJ2-5; no clear D. In germline, CDR1 is MNHEY, CDR2 SMNVEV (reference sequence). The V end lost 5 bases, the J end lost 4 bases, and 5 bases lay between the germline ends. The CDR3 is 11 amino acids. The DNA of the CDR3 is TGTGCCAGCAGTAGTGGAGAGACCCAGTACTTC. It specifies CASSSGETQYF.

In its sample, this clone was seen a few times. This sequence joins TRBV6-5 and TRBJ1-2; D uncertain. CDR1 is MNHEY, CDR2 SVGAGI, per germline. The CDR3 runs 14 residues. V lost 2 bases and J lost 0, with 7 bases in between. The CDR3 region has the DNA TGTGCCAGCAGTTACCGGGATACTAACTATGGCTACACCTTC. It yields the protein CASSYRDTNYGYTF.

This chain links TRBV7-2 with TRBJ1-5, with D hard to call. CDR3 length equals 13 residues. Trimming removed 1 base at V and 5 bases at J, with 6 bases between. From germline, CDR1 is SGHTA and CDR2 FQGNSA. The CDR3 DNA reads as TGTGCCAGCAGCTTAGTTGGGGATCAGCCCCAGCATTTT. The encoded protein is CASSLVGDQPQHF. Complete variable domain (other parts from reference TRBV7-2 and TRBJ1-5): GAGVSQSPSNKVTEKGKDVELRCDPISGHTALYWYRQSLGQGLEFLIYFQGNSAPDKSGLPSDRFSAERTGGSVSTLTIQRTQQEDSAVYLCASSLVGDQPQHFGDGTRLSIL.

The genes are TRBV6-2 or TRBV6-3 and TRBJ1-1; TRBD1 might be the D (5 bases). V lost 2 bases, J lost 4 bases, and 11 bases lay in between. CDR1 is MNHEY, CDR2 SVGEGT, per germline. This CDR3 spans 14 amino acids. CDR3 region: CASSYPGPSTEAFF. The CDR3 DNA sequence: TGTGCCAGCAGTTACCCGGGACCGTCCACTGAAGCTTTCTTT.

To note about this clone: An end of the junction differs from the germline gene, which may be a read error. This chain joins TRBV20-1 and TRBJ1-5; D is ambiguous. Germline CDR1 and CDR2: DFQATT and SNEGSKA (reference sequence). The CDR3 sequence is 11 residues long. The CDR3 bases are TGCAGTGCTAGATCGCCGCCCGGCCACCGGTTT. Translated, it gives CSARSPPGHRF.

The rearrangement joins TRBV3-1 (or the pseudogene TRBV3-2) to TRBJ2-1, with 10 bases identical to TRBD2. The CDR3 sequence is 16 residues long. V dropped 3 bases and J dropped 3; count of bases not matched to a gene: 5. Germline assignment: CDR1 LGHDT and CDR2 YNNKEL (reference sequence). CDR3 DNA: TGTGCCAGCAGCCACCTAGCGGGGGCCCTCTACAATGAGCAGTTCTTC. Translation gives CASSHLAGALYNEQFF.

The gene calls are TRBV18 and TRBJ1-6; 8 bases match TRBD1. The CDR3 runs to 16 residues. Germline V gives CDR1 KGHSH, CDR2 LQKENI. V was clipped by 3 bases and J by 9 bases; unmatched bases: 10. The CDR3 region has the DNA TGTGCCAGCTCACCGCCTGGACAGGGAAGAACTTCACCCCTCCACTTT. Encoded protein: CASSPPGQGRTSPLHF.

The rearrangement uses TRBV19 and TRBJ1-5; 7 positions agree with TRBD1. CDR1 is LNHDA and CDR2 is SQIVND in the germline V gene (reference sequence). The CDR3 consists of 15 residues. J gave up 7 bases and V 1 base, and 7 bases lay outside the gene matches. CDR3 nucleotide sequence: TGTGCCAGTAGTATAGTTGACAGGGTAGGCCAGCCCCAGCATTTT. The encoded protein is CASSIVDRVGQPQHF.